This section outlines one T cell receptor (beta chain) sequence together with its context. Its antigen is as yet unknown. These data belong to a study of cytomegalovirus exposure and HLA in healthy donors. The PCR made use of 60 Vbeta and 13 Jbeta primers. How the authors handled the data: Around 11 million of tens of millions of unique TCR beta chains were shared, per a later count. Repertoires were generated with immunoSEQ multiplex PCR, while TCRdb's copy carries only in-frame clones and drops some. The DNA was the basis for D and trimming; V, J and clone size are from that table. The data contain 120,000 or so clones, roughly 80% of them seen just once; the ten biggest clones take up roughly a tenth. Study-wide findings and caveats: Versus the approximately 700-donor mean, an Asian-associated ancestry cluster reportedly showed fewer N-insertions in a later analysis. A link between a missense DCLRE1C variant and TCR beta V- and J-gene trimming emerged from a later analysis.

The CDR3 spans 15 residues. Germline V gene data show CDR1 as SGHTA and CDR2 as FQGNSA. J was trimmed by 8 bases and V by 5 bases; bases with no gene match: 9. The sample was PBMCs. The chain links TRBV7-2 to TRBJ2-2, with 9 nucleotides matching TRBD1. This clonotype was obtained from a man aged 25-45 years in good health and CMV-seropositive. CDR3 nucleotides: TGTGCCAGCAGCGTACAGACAGGGGGACTGGGGGAGCTGTTTTTT. Its protein is CASSVQTGGLGELFF.